This T cell receptor beta chain was found in a study of blood T cell repertoires in COVID-19 (dated by TCRdb to between 2020 and 2021). In the study overall: Samples covering the acute and convalescent phases of COVID-19 were provided by collaborators in the United States, Italy and Spain. Samples came from the ongoing ImmuneRACE study (first 160 participants) plus 1,254 subjects from 6 global collaborators. Where available, HLA class I and class II types were taken from metadata supplied by the sample provider and were not determined by assay-based typing. Sample metadata almost always included a de-identified subject ID, COVID-19 status, age in years and sex. The material from the prospective study consisted of cDNA or gDNA derived from T cells, B-cell-depleted T cells, or PBMCs. Deeply sampled blood TCRbeta repertoires from subjects exposed to, actively infected with, or recovered from COVID-19 were included in the dataset. A freely available public database, intended as a resource for researchers studying the immune response to SARS-CoV-2, is where the repertoires were released. Broad study findings and their caveats: Clinical and demographic metadata were provided uncurated, with the amount varying by source and participant.

In the prospective study, participants were roughly 18 to 100 years old, resided in about two dozen geographic areas of the United States, and were enrolled through a virtual design. In the prospective study, cohorts were assigned on the basis of participant-reported clinical history obtained from a screening survey and a study questionnaire. Each participant in the prospective study had whole blood, serum and a nasopharyngeal or oropharyngeal swab collected by mobile phlebotomists. Additional blood draws and questionnaires over an approximately 2-month period could optionally be provided by prospective study participants. Before DNA extraction, prospective study blood samples were shipped either frozen or at room temperature. As regards this clone: The target of this receptor is not known. Base quality data are lacking; no much larger clone is found one base away.

TCRbeta CDR3 regions were amplified from genomic DNA by means of the immunoSEQ Assay, a bias-controlled multiplex PCR. The paper's processing steps were these. The number of nucleated cells in each sample was estimated by amplification of reference gene primers within the assay. To quantify the absolute abundance of each unique TCRbeta CDR3 rearrangement, sequence reads were collapsed and filtered. Productive Simpson clonality was computed per sample as the square root of Simpson's diversity index over productive rearrangements. TCRdb holds this immuneACCESS table with in-frame rearrangements only. Some clones are missing; in checked studies, unresolved V genes explain under half, and the rest has no known cause. That table is the source of V, J and clone size, and D and trimming were worked out from the DNA. The sample contains about 180,000 clones, less than 90% of them found a single time. The ten largest clones represent roughly 1.2% of the sample.

Inclusive of the bounding cysteine and phenylalanine, the CDR3 is 15 residues long. Only the CDR3 part of the read is kept: 45 bases, read in frame from the first base. V and J are truncated by 6 bases and 6 bases respectively, leaving an intervening sequence of 19 bases. CDR1 and CDR2 (MRHNA, SNTAGT) derive from the germline V gene. The receptor comes from a human donor with acute COVID-19. The donor label of this sample is uncertain. The chain couples TRBV6-4 to TRBJ2-3; tentative D gene TRBD2, with 6 bases matching. The sequenced material came from PBMCs or T cells enriched from blood (not recorded which). The CDR3 region: CASRHCGDWSDTQYF. At the DNA level, the sequence is TGTGCCAGCAGGCATTGTGGGGACTGGTCCGATACGCAGTATTTT.